The rows below give T cell receptor delta chains drawn from one sample of a study of gamma-delta T cells after stem cell transplantation. TCRdb re-processed the RT-PCR reads using CATT. Among 5,000 to 7,500 delta-chain clones listed, approximately 25% were seen once. The sample comprised gamma-delta T cells. These receptors came from a human donor. It is not recorded whose cells these are; they may come from a transplant donor. Both conserved end residues are part of each CDR3. Fields, in order: CDR3 DNA, CDR3 protein, V gene, D gene, J gene, clone size. D genes are given only for firm matches. Expanded clones get a size class; other rows say once, few or many, or leave the size out.

CDR3 DNA: TGTGCCTGTGACACTGTACTGGGGGATACGCGTATGGAATTTGGCTCCTGGGACACCCGACAGATGTTTTTC; CDR3 protein: CACDTVLGDTRMEFGSWDTRQMFF; V gene: TRDV2; D gene: TRDD3; J gene: TRDJ3; clone size: -
CDR3 DNA: TGTGCCTGTGACGGACTGGGGGATCGTGACACCGATAAACTCATCTTT; CDR3 protein: CACDGLGDRDTDKLIF; V gene: TRDV2; D gene: TRDD3; J gene: TRDJ1; clone size: medium-sized
CDR3 DNA: TGTGCCTGTGACACCGCCTTGAGACCTGGGGGCCCCTCCTGGGACACCCGACAGATGTTTTTC; CDR3 protein: CACDTALRPGGPSWDTRQMFF; V gene: TRDV2; D gene: TRDD3; J gene: TRDJ3; clone size: few
CDR3 DNA: TGTGCCTGTGACCCCCTCATTCCGCGGGGGGGATACTTCGGCACCGATAAACTCATCTTT; CDR3 protein: CACDPLIPRGGYFGTDKLIF; V gene: TRDV2; D gene: TRDD3; J gene: TRDJ1; clone size: few
CDR3 DNA: TGTGCCTGTGGCACCGCGAGTGGGGGATACGCGGCGTCCTGGGACACCCGACAGATGTTTTTC; CDR3 protein: CACGTASGGYAASWDTRQMFF; V gene: TRDV2; D gene: TRDD3; J gene: TRDJ3; clone size: -
CDR3 DNA: TGTGCCTGTGACCTACTGGGGGATAGGAGAGAACTCATCTTT; CDR3 protein: CACDLLGDRRELIF; V gene: TRDV2; D gene: TRDD3; J gene: TRDJ1; clone size: few
CDR3 DNA: TGTGCTCTTGGGGGACTTCCTGCCGACGCTCTCCAACCCTCCTGGGACACCCGACAGATGTTTTTC; CDR3 protein: CALGGLPADALQPSWDTRQMFF; V gene: TRDV1; D gene: -; J gene: TRDJ3; clone size: once
CDR3 DNA: TGTGCCTGTGACACTCTGGGGGATACGGCCGGAACCGATAAACTCATCTTT; CDR3 protein: CACDTLGDTAGTDKLIF; V gene: TRDV2; D gene: TRDD3; J gene: TRDJ1; clone size: -
CDR3 DNA: TGTGCCTGTGACACCGTGGGTCATGCGGGTACTGAAAAACTCATCTTT; CDR3 protein: CACDTVGHAGTEKLIF; V gene: TRDV2; D gene: -; J gene: TRDJ1; clone size: few
CDR3 DNA: TGTGCCTGTGACACCGTCGGCCCCAACACCGATAAACTCATCTTT; CDR3 protein: CACDTVGPNTDKLIF; V gene: TRDV2; D gene: -; J gene: TRDJ1; clone size: -
CDR3 DNA: TGTGCCTGTGACACCGTTCCCTGGGGGATACGGGCCCAGGACACCGATAAACTCATCTTT; CDR3 protein: CACDTVPWGIRAQDTDKLIF; V gene: TRDV2; D gene: TRDD3; J gene: TRDJ1; clone size: few
CDR3 DNA: TGTGCCTGTGACACCGTAACCTTCCCCTCGAAACTCATCTTT; CDR3 protein: CACDTVTFPSKLIF; V gene: TRDV2; D gene: -; J gene: TRDJ1; clone size: medium-sized
CDR3 DNA: TGTGCCTGTGACACCGTGGGGGGTTTGGGGGATCATACGACCGATAAACTCATCTTT; CDR3 protein: CACDTVGGLGDHTTDKLIF; V gene: TRDV2; D gene: TRDD3; J gene: TRDJ1; clone size: medium-sized
CDR3 DNA: TGTGCCTGTGACCCCTTCCCGGTCAGGGGGATACCCGATAAACTCATCTTT; CDR3 protein: CACDPFPVRGIPDKLIF; V gene: TRDV2; D gene: TRDD3; J gene: TRDJ1; clone size: few
CDR3 DNA: TGTGCCTGTGACAAAGCGGGCACCGCTAAAGGCTCCTGGGACACCCGACAGATGTTTTTC; CDR3 protein: CACDKAGTAKGSWDTRQMFF; V gene: TRDV2; D gene: -; J gene: TRDJ3; clone size: medium-sized
CDR3 DNA: TGTGCCTGTGACATACTGGGGGACCCAAAAGGCAAACTCATCTTT; CDR3 protein: CACDILGDPKGKLIF; V gene: TRDV2; D gene: TRDD3; J gene: TRDJ1; clone size: -
CDR3 DNA: TGTGCCTGTGACACACCTCCGGAGGGGGGACGAATATCCTGGGACACCCGACAGATGTTTTTC; CDR3 protein: CACDTPPEGGRISWDTRQMFF; V gene: TRDV2; D gene: -; J gene: TRDJ3; clone size: -
CDR3 DNA: TGTGCCTGTGACACCGTGGGAGGGATACATAACGATAAACTCATCTTT; CDR3 protein: CACDTVGGIHNDKLIF; V gene: TRDV2; D gene: TRDD3; J gene: TRDJ1; clone size: medium-sized
CDR3 DNA: TGTGCCTGTGACACCGTCGGACTGGGGGATAGAGCTTACACCGATAAACTCATCTTT; CDR3 protein: CACDTVGLGDRAYTDKLIF; V gene: TRDV2; D gene: TRDD3; J gene: TRDJ1; clone size: -
CDR3 DNA: TGTGCCTGTGACACCGTACTGGGGGATCCCGCTTTGACAGCACAACTCTTCTTT; CDR3 protein: CACDTVLGDPALTAQLFF; V gene: TRDV2; D gene: TRDD3; J gene: TRDJ2; clone size: medium-sized
CDR3 DNA: TGTGCCTGTGACCCGACTGGGGGTAGGTCCTGGGACACCCGACAGATGTTTTTC; CDR3 protein: CACDPTGGRSWDTRQMFF; V gene: TRDV2; D gene: TRDD3; J gene: TRDJ3; clone size: -
CDR3 DNA: TGTGCTCTTGGGGAACTTAAAACGGCTGGAAGGGATTTGTGGGGGATAGTAGCTTTGACAGCACAACTCTTCTTT; CDR3 protein: CALGELKTAGRDLWGIVALTAQLFF; V gene: TRDV1; D gene: TRDD3; J gene: TRDJ2; clone size: -
CDR3 DNA: TGTGCCTGTGACACCGTGGGTACCGGGAGGACCCGACAGATGTTTTTC; CDR3 protein: CACDTVGTGRTRQMFF; V gene: TRDV2; D gene: -; J gene: TRDJ3; clone size: medium-sized
CDR3 DNA: TGTGCCTGTGACTGGTTGACTGGGGGATACAATAAACTCATCTTT; CDR3 protein: CACDWLTGGYNKLIF; V gene: TRDV2; D gene: TRDD3; J gene: TRDJ1; clone size: -